The 8 T cell receptor beta chains given below trace back to one sample, sequenced in a study of beta chain features in type 1 diabetes. The whole isolated RNA underwent reverse transcription, so sequencing captured expressed TCRB transcripts. TCRdb's copy holds only in-frame clones and misses some; the assay was immunoSEQ multiplex PCR. Of hundreds of thousands of clones in the sample, about 13% were seen once. General study findings and limits: When Type 1 diabetes patients were examined, their TCRB CDR3s proved moderately but significantly shorter in all four CD4+ subsets.

No antigen has been identified for these receptors. The specimen sequenced was naive CD4+ T cells from blood. The receptor set was obtained from a man aged 25-45 years with type 1 diabetes.

This clone was seen only a few times. V and J are TRBV29-1 and TRBJ2-7; D is uncertain. This CDR3 has 12 amino acids. V was clipped by 4 bases and J by 7 bases, with 14 bases between them. In germline, CDR1 is SQVTM, CDR2 ANQGSEA. The CDR3 nucleotides read TGCAGCGTTGGACCTGAGTGGCGGGAGCAGTACTTC. Its protein product is CSVGPEWREQYF.

This chain connects TRBV7-9 to TRBJ2-1; maybe TRBD2 (7 bases). CDR3 size: 16 residues. With 10 bases removed from V and 4 bases from J, the gap between germline ends came to 23 bases. CDR1 is SEHNR, CDR2 FQNEAQ, per germline (reference sequence). CDR3 amino acids: CAIKRLGGTTYNEQFF. The DNA of the CDR3 is TGTGCCATCAAACGTCTGGGGGGGACAACGTACAATGAGCAGTTCTTC.

The chain employs TRBV7-3 and TRBJ2-1; no clear D gene. The germline V gene has CDR1 SGHTA and CDR2 FQGTGA. This CDR3 spans 13 amino acids. Trimming removed 5 bases from V and 5 bases from J, with 10 bases in between. CDR3 sequence (DNA): TGTGCCAGCAGCGAGGTCTCTGACAATGAGCAGTTCTTC. Encoded protein: CASSEVSDNEQFF.

This clone was recorded a few times. The chain links TRBV14 to TRBJ1-1; D gene uncertain. The CDR3 has 12 residues. Germline V gives CDR1 SGHDN, CDR2 FVKESK. Trimming removed 8 bases at V and 1 base at J, with 8 bases between. CDR3: CASGWRNTEAFF. CDR3 DNA sequence: TGTGCCAGCGGTTGGAGGAACACTGAAGCTTTCTTT. Full variable domain (missing parts from reference TRBV14 and TRBJ1-1): EAGVTQFPSHSVIEKGQTVTLRCDPISGHDNLYWYRRVMGKEIKFLLHFVKESKQDESGMPNNRFLAERTGGTYSTLKVQPAELEDSGVYFCASGWRNTEAFFGQGTRLTVV.

In this sample, this clone turned up a few times. The rearrangement joins TRBV27 to TRBJ1-2, with D possibly matching TRBD1 (6 bases). V was pared by 4 bases and J by 1 base, with 10 bases between. CDR1 MNHEY and CDR2 SMNVEV come from the germline V gene (reference sequence). The CDR3 totals 14 residues. The CDR3, as DNA: TGTGCCAGCAGTTCCAACAGGGATAACTATGGCTACACCTTC. Its protein is CASSSNRDNYGYTF.

Only a few counts were recorded for this clone. The rearrangement links TRBV27 to TRBJ1-5; D possibly corresponds to TRBD1 (6 bases). With 3 bases removed from V and 4 bases from J, the gap between germline ends came to 16 bases. The CDR3 consists of 16 residues. Germline loops: CDR1 MNHEY, CDR2 SMNVEV (reference sequence). The CDR3 DNA reads as TGTGCCAGCAGTTTCAGGGGTACGGTGGGAAATCAGCCCCAGCATTTT. Amino acids: CASSFRGTVGNQPQHF.

This clone has only a few counts. In the same sample, other DNA sequences code for this CDR3. The chain joins TRBV7-6 to TRBJ2-2, with a weak D call TRBD1 (5 bases). This CDR3 contains 15 residues. Germline assignment: CDR1 SGHVS and CDR2 FNYEAQ. V lost 5 bases and J 5 bases, leaving 15 bases between the germline ends. In DNA form, the CDR3 reads TGTGCCAGCAGCCTAGGGCAGGGTGGGACCGGGGAGCTGTTTTTT. It yields the protein CASSLGQGGTGELFF.

This clone came up a few times. The gene calls are TRBV7-3 and TRBJ2-3, with a tentative D call TRBD1 (6 bases). The CDR3 is 12 residues long. V dropped 3 bases and J dropped 6 bases, with 7 bases sitting between them. Germline V gene sequence: CDR1 SGHTA, CDR2 FQGTGA. The CDR3 protein is CASSFRGDTQYF. In DNA, the CDR3 is TGTGCCAGCAGCTTTAGGGGGGATACGCAGTATTTT.